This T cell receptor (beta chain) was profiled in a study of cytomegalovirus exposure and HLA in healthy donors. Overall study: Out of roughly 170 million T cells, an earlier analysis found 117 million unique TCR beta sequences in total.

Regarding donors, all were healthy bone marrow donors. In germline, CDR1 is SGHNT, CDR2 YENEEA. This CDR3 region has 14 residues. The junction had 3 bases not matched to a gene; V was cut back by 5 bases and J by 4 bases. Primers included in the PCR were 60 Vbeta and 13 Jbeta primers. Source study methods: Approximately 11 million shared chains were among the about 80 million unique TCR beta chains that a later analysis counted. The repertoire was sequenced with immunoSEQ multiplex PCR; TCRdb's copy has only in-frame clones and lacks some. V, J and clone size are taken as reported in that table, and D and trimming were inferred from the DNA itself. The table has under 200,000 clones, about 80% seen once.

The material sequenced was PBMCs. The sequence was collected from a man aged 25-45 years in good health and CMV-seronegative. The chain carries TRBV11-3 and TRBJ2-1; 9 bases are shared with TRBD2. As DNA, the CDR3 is TGTGCCAGCAGCCCTGGACTAGCGTACAATGAGCAGTTCTTC. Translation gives CASSPGLAYNEQFF.